This TCR beta chain stems from a study of T cell changes during pregnancy in multiple sclerosis. The method was immunoSEQ multiplex PCR; TCRdb's version includes in-frame clones alone and lacks a portion of them. The data contain about 93,000 clones, around 94% of them singletons. The CDR3 runs to 15 residues. Germline CDR1 is MNHEY and CDR2 is SMNVEV (reference sequence). J gave up 18 bases and V 4 bases, and 15 bases lay outside the gene matches. This specimen was peripheral blood, taken after pregnancy. This receptor was obtained from a female donor with multiple sclerosis, enrolled in a pregnancy study. V gene TRBV27 combines with J gene TRBJ1-6; TRBD1 agrees at 10 bases. The CDR3 DNA follows: TGTGCCAGCAGTTATCGGGGGACAGGGGTTCACCCAACCCACTTT. Translation gives CASSYRGTGVHPTHF.